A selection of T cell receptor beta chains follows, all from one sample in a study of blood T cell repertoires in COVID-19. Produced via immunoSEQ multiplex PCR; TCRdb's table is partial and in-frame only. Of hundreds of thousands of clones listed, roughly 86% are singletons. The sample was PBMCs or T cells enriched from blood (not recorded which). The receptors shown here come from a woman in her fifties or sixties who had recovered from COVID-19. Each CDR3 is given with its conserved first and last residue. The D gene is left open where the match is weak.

TGTGCCAGCAGCGTCCGGGGGGCCTACAATGAGCAGTTCTTC	CASSVRGAYNEQFF	TRBJ2-1	TRBV7-2	TRBD2
TGCAGCGTTGAAGGGACTAGCTACGAGCAGTACTTC	CSVEGTSYEQYF	TRBJ2-7	TRBV29-1	TRBD2
TGTGCCAGCAGTTACGGGGCGCACACAGATACGCAGTATTTT	CASSYGAHTDTQYF	TRBJ2-3	TRBV6-5	NA
TGTGCCAGCAGCTTAGATCGGGGCTCCTACAATGAGCAGTTCTTC	CASSLDRGSYNEQFF	TRBJ2-1	TRBV7-2	NA
TGTGCCAGCAGCTTCTGGGACAGGGGGACCGGGGAGCTGTTTTTT	CASSFWDRGTGELFF	TRBJ2-2	TRBV5-6	TRBD1
TGTGCCAGCAGCAATAGGGGGGGGACTAGCACAGATACGCAGTATTTT	CASSNRGGTSTDTQYF	TRBJ2-3	TRBV21-1	NA
TGTGCCAGCAGCTTAGTACAGGGAAGGAATCAGCCCCAGCATTTT	CASSLVQGRNQPQHF	TRBJ1-5	TRBV7-2	NA
TGTGCCAGCAGCCCCGGGGGTAGCTGGAGATCCTACGAGCAGTACTTC	CASSPGGSWRSYEQYF	TRBJ2-7	TRBV11-2	NA
TGTGCCAGCAGTTACTCAGTGTTGCGAACCTACGAGCAGTACTTC	CASSYSVLRTYEQYF	TRBJ2-7	TRBV6-2/TRBV6-3	NA
TGTGCCAGCAGCTGGACACTAGCGGGAGTTATCGATGAGCAGTTCTTC	CASSWTLAGVIDEQFF	TRBJ2-1	TRBV11-2	TRBD2
TGTGCCAGCAGCCCCACAGCCGTGGCGTCGAGCTCCTACAATGAGCAGTTCTTC	CASSPTAVASSSYNEQFF	TRBJ2-1	TRBV7-9	NA